This TCR beta chain was captured by sequencing in a study of T cells after yellow fever vaccination. Study-wide points: Only a minor proportion of clonotypes was detected across both CD4 and CD8 compartments. There was a possibility that FACS-sorted repertoires contained abundant clonotypes contaminating from the bulk population. Most clones from primary vaccination were detected again post-booster (about 95% CD4, roughly 91% CD8).

Germline V gene data show CDR1 as ENHRY and CDR2 as SYGVKD. The V and J ends lost 8 bases and 5 bases respectively, with 9 bases between them. This CDR3 has 12 amino acids. 5'RACE template switching generated TCR cDNA, adding a universal primer site and UMIs. TCRdb analysed the 5' RACE reads with MiXCR anew, one entry per CDR3 protein. The sample consists of 550,000 or so distinct CDR3 sequences, approximately 21% of them appearing once. This clonotype has more than one count but fewer than ten. Its specificity is not known. The genes are TRBV10-3 and TRBJ2-2; D uncertain. Sequencing used PBMCs, obtained 15 days after the yellow fever booster vaccination. The clonotype originates from a man younger than 45 who received the YFV17D yellow fever vaccine. CDR3 amino acids: CAIGRVTGELFF. DNA of the CDR3: TGTGCCATCGGTAGGGTTACCGGGGAGCTGTTTTTT.